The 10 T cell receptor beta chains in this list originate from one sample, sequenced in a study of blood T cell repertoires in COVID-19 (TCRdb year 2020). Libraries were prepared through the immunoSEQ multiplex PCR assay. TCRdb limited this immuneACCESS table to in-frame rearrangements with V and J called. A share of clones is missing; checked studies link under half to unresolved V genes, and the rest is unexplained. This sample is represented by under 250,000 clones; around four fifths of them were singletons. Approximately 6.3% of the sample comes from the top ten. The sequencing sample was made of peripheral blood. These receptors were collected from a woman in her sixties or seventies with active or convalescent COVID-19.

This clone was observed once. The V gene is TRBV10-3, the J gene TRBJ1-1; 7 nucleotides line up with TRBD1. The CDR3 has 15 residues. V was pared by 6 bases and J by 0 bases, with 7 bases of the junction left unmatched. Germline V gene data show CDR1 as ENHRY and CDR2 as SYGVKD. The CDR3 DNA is TGTGCCATCAGACGGGGACAGATCATGAACACTGAAGCTTTCTTT. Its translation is CAIRRGQIMNTEAFF.

The chain's CDR3 is CASSLDGSGFGSNQPQHF. The DNA of the CDR3 is TGTGCCAGCAGTTTGGACGGGTCGGGATTCGGTAGCAATCAGCCCCAGCATTTT. This chain joins TRBV2 and TRBJ1-5; D call uncertain. Germline V lookup: CDR1 SNHLY, CDR2 FYNNEI. The CDR3 covers 18 residues. V shed 5 bases and J shed 0 bases, with 20 bases lying between them.

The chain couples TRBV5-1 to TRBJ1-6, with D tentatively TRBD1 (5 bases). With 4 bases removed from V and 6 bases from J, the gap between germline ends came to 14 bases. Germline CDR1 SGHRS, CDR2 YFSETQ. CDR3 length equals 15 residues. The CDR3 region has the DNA TGCGCCAGCAGCAGCGGGACGGACCTTAATTCACCCCTCCACTTT. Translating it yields CASSSGTDLNSPLHF.

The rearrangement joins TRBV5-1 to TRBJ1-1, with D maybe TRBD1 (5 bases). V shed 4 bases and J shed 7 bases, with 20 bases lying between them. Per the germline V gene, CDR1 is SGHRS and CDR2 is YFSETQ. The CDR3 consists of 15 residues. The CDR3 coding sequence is TGCGCCAGCAGCCCTCCGGGGACTAGCCACTTTGAAGCTTTCTTT. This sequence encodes CASSPPGTSHFEAFF.

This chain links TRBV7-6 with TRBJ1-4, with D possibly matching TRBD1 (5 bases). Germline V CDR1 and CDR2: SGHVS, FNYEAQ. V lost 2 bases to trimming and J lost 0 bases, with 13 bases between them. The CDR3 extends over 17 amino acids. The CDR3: CASSLRGAIATNEKLFF. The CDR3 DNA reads TGTGCCAGCAGCTTACGTGGGGCGATTGCAACTAATGAAAAACTGTTTTTT.

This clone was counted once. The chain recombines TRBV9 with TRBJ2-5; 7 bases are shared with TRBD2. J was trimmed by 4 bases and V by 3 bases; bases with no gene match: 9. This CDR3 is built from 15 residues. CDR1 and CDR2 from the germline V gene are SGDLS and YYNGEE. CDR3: CASSEREGRGETQYF. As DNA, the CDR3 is TGTGCCAGCAGCGAAAGGGAGGGCCGCGGAGAGACCCAGTACTTC.

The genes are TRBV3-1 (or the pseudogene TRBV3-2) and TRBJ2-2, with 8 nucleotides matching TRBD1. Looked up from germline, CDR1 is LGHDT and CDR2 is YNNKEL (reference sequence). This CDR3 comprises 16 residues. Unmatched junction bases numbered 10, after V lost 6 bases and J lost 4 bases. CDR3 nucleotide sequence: TGTGCCAGCAGTCCACCCGGGACAGGCGTCACCGGGGAGCTGTTTTTT. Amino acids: CASSPPGTGVTGELFF.

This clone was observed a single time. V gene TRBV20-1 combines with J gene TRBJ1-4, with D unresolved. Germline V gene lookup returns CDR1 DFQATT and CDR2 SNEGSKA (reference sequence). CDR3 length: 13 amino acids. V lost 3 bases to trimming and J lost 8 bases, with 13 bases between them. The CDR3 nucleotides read TGCAGTGCTAGTGTCCGGGTTGGGGAAAAACTGTTTTTT. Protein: CSASVRVGEKLFF.

CDR3 bases: TGCGCCAGCAGCTTAGGAGGTTATGAGCCTGGGGCCAACGTCCTGACTTTC. It yields the protein CASSLGGYEPGANVLTF. The chain links TRBV5-1 to TRBJ2-6; D is perhaps TRBD2 (5 bases). The CDR3 loop spans 17 amino acids. Germline assignment: CDR1 SGHRS and CDR2 YFSETQ. Trimming shortened V by 2 bases and J by 2 bases, and 14 bases separated the two germline ends.

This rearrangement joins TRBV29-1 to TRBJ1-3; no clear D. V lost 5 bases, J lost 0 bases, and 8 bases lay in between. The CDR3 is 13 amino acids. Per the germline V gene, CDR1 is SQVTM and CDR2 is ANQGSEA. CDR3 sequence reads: CSVLEVSGNTIYF. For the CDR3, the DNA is TGCAGCGTTCTGGAGGTCTCTGGAAACACCATATATTTT.